Here is one T cell receptor beta chain with its context. This specimen comes from a study of technical replicates of blood from a few donors. Trimming removed 5 bases from V and 7 bases from J, with 14 bases in between. The CDR3 has 13 residues. CDR1 and CDR2 (germline): SNHLY, FYNNEI. Repertoires were generated with immunoSEQ multiplex PCR, while TCRdb's copy carries only in-frame clones and drops some. The sample shows around 95,000 clones, 85% to 95% of them seen only once. Sequenced: T cells isolated from PBMCs. This clonotype was sampled from a human donor in good health. The V call is TRBV2, the J call TRBJ1-2; D might be TRBD1 (5 bases). The CDR3 here is CASSYRNTLGYTF. The DNA of the CDR3 is TGTGCCAGCAGTTACAGGAATACTCTTGGCTACACCTTC.